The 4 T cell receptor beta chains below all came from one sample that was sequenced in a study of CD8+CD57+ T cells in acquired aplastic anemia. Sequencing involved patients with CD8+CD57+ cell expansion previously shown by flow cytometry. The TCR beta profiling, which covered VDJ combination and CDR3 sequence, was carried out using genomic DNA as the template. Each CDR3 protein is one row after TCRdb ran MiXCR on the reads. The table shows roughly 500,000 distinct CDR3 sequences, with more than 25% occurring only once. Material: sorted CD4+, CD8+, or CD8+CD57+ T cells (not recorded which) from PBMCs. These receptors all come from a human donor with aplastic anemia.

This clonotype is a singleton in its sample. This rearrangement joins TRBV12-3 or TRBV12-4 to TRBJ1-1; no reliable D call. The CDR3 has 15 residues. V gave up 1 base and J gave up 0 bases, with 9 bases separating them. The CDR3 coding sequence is TGTGCCAGCAGTTTAGGGCGACGGGTGAACACTGAAGCTTTCTTT. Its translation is CASSLGRRVNTEAFF.

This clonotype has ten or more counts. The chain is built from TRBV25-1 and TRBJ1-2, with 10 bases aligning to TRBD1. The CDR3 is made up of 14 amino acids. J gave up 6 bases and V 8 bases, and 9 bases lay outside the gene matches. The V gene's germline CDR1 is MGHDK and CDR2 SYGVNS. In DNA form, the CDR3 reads TGTGCCAGCCGCGATTCGGGACAGGGGAATGGCTACACCTTC. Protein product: CASRDSGQGNGYTF.

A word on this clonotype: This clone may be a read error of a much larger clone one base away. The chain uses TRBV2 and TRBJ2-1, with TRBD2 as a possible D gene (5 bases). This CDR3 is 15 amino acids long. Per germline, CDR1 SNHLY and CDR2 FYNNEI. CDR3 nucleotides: TGTGGCAGCGTAAATAACAGCGGATCCTACAATGAGCAGTTCTTC. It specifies CGSVNNSGSYNEQFF.

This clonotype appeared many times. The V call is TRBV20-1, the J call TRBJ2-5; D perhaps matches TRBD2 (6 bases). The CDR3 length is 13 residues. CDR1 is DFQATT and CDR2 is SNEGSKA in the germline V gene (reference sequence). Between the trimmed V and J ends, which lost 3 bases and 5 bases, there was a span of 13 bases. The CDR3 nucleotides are TGCAGTGCTAGGTCGGGGGATTGGGAGACCCAGTACTTC. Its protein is CSARSGDWETQYF.